Shown below are 29 T cell receptor beta chains from a single sample sequenced in a study of T cell responses to AZD1222 COVID-19 vaccine. Sequenced by immunoSEQ multiplex PCR; TCRdb stores in-frame clones only, minus some. This table has around 99,000 clones, around 87% appearing once. Material: peripheral blood, obtained 28 days after the second AZD1222 dose. All receptors come from an adult who received the AZD1222 COVID-19 vaccine.

The V call is TRBV25-1, the J call TRBJ1-6; no clear D gene. The V gene lost 1 base and the J gene lost 6 bases, with 7 bases spanning the gap. Looked up from germline, CDR1 is MGHDK and CDR2 is SYGVNS. The CDR3 has 14 residues. As DNA, the CDR3 is TGTGCCAGCAGTGAATGGGAGTCTAATTCACCCCTCCACTTT. This gives the protein CASSEWESNSPLHF.

This chain uses TRBV7-3 with TRBJ1-2, with 7 bases aligning to TRBD1. The ends lost 4 bases at V and 7 bases at J; junction bases unmatched: 3. From germline, CDR1 is SGHTA and CDR2 FQGTGA. There are 12 residues in the CDR3. The chain's CDR3 is CASSSTGAGYTF. CDR3 nucleotides: TGTGCCAGCAGCTCAACAGGGGCTGGCTACACCTTC.

CDR3 protein: CASSPLRGGRNNEQFF. The DNA for the CDR3 is TGCGCCAGCAGCCCGCTGAGGGGGGGCCGCAACAATGAGCAGTTCTTC. The rearrangement joins TRBV5-1 to TRBJ2-1, with D possibly being TRBD2 (7 bases). Trimming cost V 4 bases and J 5 bases, with 19 bases left between them. This CDR3 comprises 16 residues. From germline, CDR1 is SGHRS and CDR2 YFSETQ.

The gene calls are TRBV9 and TRBJ1-2; 7 bases match TRBD1. V shed 2 bases and J 3 bases; nucleotides not matched to a gene: 7. This CDR3 comprises 15 residues. Germline V gene sequence: CDR1 SGDLS, CDR2 YYNGEE. This CDR3 is CASSVLTGRDYGYTF. DNA for the CDR3: TGTGCCAGCAGCGTCCTGACAGGGAGGGACTATGGCTACACCTTC.

The chain combines TRBV18 with TRBJ1-2; TRBD1 is a possible D gene (5 bases). Germline loops: CDR1 KGHSH, CDR2 LQKENI. V lost 3 bases to trimming and J lost 4 bases, with 15 bases between them. This CDR3 region has 15 residues. CDR3 amino acids: CASSPREGSRYGYTF. DNA of the CDR3: TGTGCCAGCTCACCGAGAGAGGGGTCCCGCTATGGCTACACCTTC.

The chain uses TRBV29-1 and TRBJ2-1; a weak D match, TRBD1 (7 bases). V lost 4 bases and J 7 bases, leaving 14 bases between the germline ends. Looked up from germline, CDR1 is SQVTM and CDR2 is ANQGSEA. The CDR3 totals 13 residues. CDR3 loop: CSVGSTGTNEQFF. DNA for the CDR3: TGCAGCGTTGGATCGACAGGGACTAATGAGCAGTTCTTC.

J is TRBJ2-7 and V is TRBV7-6, with 7 bases aligning to TRBD1. Trimming removed 3 bases from V and 2 bases from J; junction bases left unmatched: 1. The CDR3 runs 13 residues. Germline CDR1 and CDR2: SGHVS and FNYEAQ. Written as DNA, the CDR3 is TGTGCCAGCAGCTTGACAGGGCCCTACGAGCAGTACTTC. This encodes CASSLTGPYEQYF. Based on the CDR3 plus reference TRBV7-6 and TRBJ2-7, the full variable domain is GAGVSQSPRYKVTKRGQDVALRCDPISGHVSLYWYRQALGQGPEFLTYFNYEAQQDKSGLPNDRFSAERPEGSISTLTIQRTEQRDSAMYRCASSLTGPYEQYFGPGTRLTVT.

The V call is TRBV16, the J call TRBJ1-3; D gene ambiguous. CDR1 is KGHSY, CDR2 FQNENV, per germline. CDR3 length equals 14 residues. The V and J ends lost 5 bases and 0 bases respectively, with 8 bases between them. The DNA for the CDR3 is TGTGCCAGCAGCATCGATTTCTCTGGAAACACCATATATTTT. Translation: CASSIDFSGNTIYF.

The chain is built from TRBV5-8 and TRBJ1-5; 7 positions agree with TRBD1. J gave up 1 base and V 4 bases, and 11 bases lay outside the gene matches. This CDR3 spans 17 amino acids. Germline lookup yields CDR1 SGHTS and CDR2 YDEGEE. The CDR3 spells CASSDRQLQGSNQPQHF. DNA for the CDR3: TGTGCCAGCAGCGACCGCCAATTACAGGGGAGCAATCAGCCCCAGCATTTT.

This clone was detected only a few times. This chain joins TRBV5-4 and TRBJ2-1, with D tentatively TRBD1 (5 bases). Trimming pared 0 bases from V and 6 bases from J, leaving 7 bases between. CDR1 is SGHNT, CDR2 YYREEE, per germline (reference sequence). This CDR3 comprises 13 residues. As DNA, the CDR3 is TGTGCCAGCAGCTTGGTAGGGGTCAATGAGCAGTTCTTC. The encoded protein is CASSLVGVNEQFF.

This chain connects TRBV6-1 to TRBJ2-1; 10 bases are shared with TRBD2. Germline V CDR1 and CDR2: MNHNS, SASEGT. The CDR3 consists of 15 residues. Trimming cost V 2 bases and J 9 bases; bases outside gene matches: 7. DNA of the CDR3: TGTGCCAGCAGTGAACCTAGCGGGAGCTTCTTTGAGCAGTTCTTC. Its protein product is CASSEPSGSFFEQFF.

The table lists this clone with a count of one. The chain employs TRBV7-2 and TRBJ1-6; possible D gene TRBD1, 6 bases. The CDR3 sequence is 17 residues long. CDR1 and CDR2 from the germline V gene are SGHTA and FQGNSA. Trimming removed 1 base from V and 7 bases from J, with 17 bases in between. CDR3 amino acids: CASSLVPGGIGNSPLHF. In DNA, the CDR3 is TGTGCCAGCAGCTTAGTGCCGGGGGGCATTGGCAATTCACCCCTCCACTTT.

This clone was detected once. The V call is TRBV14, the J call TRBJ1-5; D is uncertain. Germline assignment: CDR1 SGHDN and CDR2 FVKESK. The CDR3 runs 13 residues. With 1 base removed from V and 5 bases from J, the gap between germline ends came to 6 bases. CDR3 sequence reads: CASSQGIHQPQHF. The CDR3, as DNA: TGTGCCAGCAGCCAAGGGATCCATCAGCCCCAGCATTTT.

The chain has TRBV2 and TRBJ1-1; D is ambiguous. Germline assignment: CDR1 SNHLY and CDR2 FYNNEI. CDR3 length: 11 amino acids. V lost 8 bases, J lost 5 bases, and 9 bases lay in between. Here the CDR3 DNA reads TGTGCCAGCGCTTATCAGACTGAAGCTTTCTTT. Amino acid sequence: CASAYQTEAFF.

For the CDR3, the DNA is TGTGCCAGCAGTGAAGCTGCGACAGGGGGTAACTATGGCTACACCTTC. Protein sequence: CASSEAATGGNYGYTF. The genes are TRBV2 and TRBJ1-2; 9 bases fit TRBD1. V shed 0 bases and J 1 base; nucleotides not matched to a gene: 3. The CDR3 sequence is 16 residues long. Germline lookup yields CDR1 SNHLY and CDR2 FYNNEI.

The V gene is TRBV6-2 or TRBV6-3, the J gene TRBJ2-5, with TRBD2 identical over 10 bases. From germline, CDR1 is MNHEY and CDR2 SVGEGT. This CDR3 spans 16 amino acids. Trimming removed 6 bases from V and 6 bases from J; junction bases left unmatched: 13. CDR3: CASSLPKAGGPKTQYF. CDR3 bases: TGTGCCAGCAGCCTTCCAAAAGCGGGAGGGCCAAAGACCCAGTACTTC.

V usage is TRBV19 and J usage is TRBJ1-1, with D perhaps TRBD1 (5 bases). The CDR3 runs to 13 residues. Trimming removed 7 bases from V and 2 bases from J, with 11 bases in between. Per the germline V gene, CDR1 is LNHDA and CDR2 is SQIVND (reference sequence). The CDR3 DNA is TGTGCCAGTACCAGGGAAGACAACACTGAAGCTTTCTTT. This gives the protein CASTREDNTEAFF.

The genes are TRBV21-1 and TRBJ2-7. TRBV21-1 is noted as a pseudogene. The CDR3 is 15 residues long. The CDR3 region has the DNA TGTGCCAGCAGCCCAGGGGGGGATGGGGGTTGGGAGCAGTACTTC. Its protein is CASSPGGDGGWEQYF.

The chain uses TRBV7-9 and TRBJ2-7; weak D call: TRBD1 (5 bases). CDR1 is SEHNR, CDR2 FQNEAQ, per germline (reference sequence). V lost 6 bases, J lost 3 bases, and 9 bases lay in between. The CDR3 covers 12 residues. For the CDR3, the DNA is TGTGCCAGCAGTCGCCAGGGCTACGAGCAGTACTTC. As protein: CASSRQGYEQYF.

V usage is TRBV30 and J usage is TRBJ2-5; D possibly corresponds to TRBD1 (6 bases). The germline V gene encodes CDR1 GTSNPN and CDR2 SVGIG (reference sequence). This CDR3 is 13 amino acids long. Trimming cost V 3 bases and J 2 bases, with 10 bases left between them. DNA of the CDR3: TGTGCCTGGAGGGGGGCAGCTCAAGAGACCCAGTACTTC. This sequence encodes CAWRGAAQETQYF.

The rearrangement links TRBV28 to TRBJ1-4, with 7 nucleotides matching TRBD1. Germline-derived CDR1 and CDR2 are MDHEN and SYDVKM. The CDR3 extends over 15 amino acids. The junction had 8 bases not matched to a gene; V was cut back by 4 bases and J by 6 bases. In DNA, the CDR3 is TGTGCCAGCAGTTCCGCCGGGACAGAATATGAAAAACTGTTTTTT. Its translation is CASSSAGTEYEKLFF.

The chain employs TRBV7-9 and TRBJ1-6; TRBD1 might be the D (5 bases). V was pared by 4 bases and J by 5 bases, with 12 bases between. CDR3 size: 15 residues. Germline V gene data show CDR1 as SEHNR and CDR2 as FQNEAQ (reference sequence). The CDR3 region has the DNA TGTGCCAGCAGCTCAAGGGGTTCGGATAATTCACCCCTCCACTTT. Its protein is CASSSRGSDNSPLHF.

This sequence joins TRBV10-3 and TRBJ2-7, with D hard to call. This CDR3 has 12 amino acids. The germline V gene has CDR1 ENHRY and CDR2 SYGVKD. Trimming shortened V by 2 bases and J by 4 bases, and 6 bases separated the two germline ends. The CDR3 is CAISEASYEQYF. CDR3 DNA sequence: TGTGCCATCAGTGAGGCCTCATACGAGCAGTACTTC.

This clone has a single count. V gene TRBV19 combines with J gene TRBJ1-6; unclear D gene. Trimming cost V 4 bases and J 6 bases, with 16 bases left between them. Germline CDR1 LNHDA, CDR2 SQIVND (reference sequence). The CDR3 extends over 16 amino acids. The CDR3 loop reads CASSSPGSRINSPLHF. The DNA for the CDR3 is TGTGCCAGTAGTAGCCCGGGCAGCCGAATTAATTCACCCCTCCACTTT.

The chain couples TRBV2 to TRBJ1-2; D is uncertain. The germline V and J ends were trimmed by 10 bases and 5 bases, with 17 bases remaining between them. The CDR3 length is 13 residues. CDR1 is SNHLY and CDR2 is FYNNEI in the germline V gene. This CDR3 reads CANLLAGGYGYTF. The CDR3 region has the DNA TGTGCCAACCTACTGGCGGGAGGGTATGGCTACACCTTC. Looking up the rest from reference TRBV2 and TRBJ1-2 gives the full variable domain: EPEVTQTPSHQVTQMGQEVILRCVPISNHLYFYWYRQILGQKVEFLVSFYNNEISEKSEIFDDQFSVERPDGSNFTLKIRSTKLEDSAMYFCANLLAGGYGYTFGSGTRLTVV.

The rearrangement links TRBV2 to TRBJ2-5; 7 bases agree with TRBD1. The V and J ends lost 3 bases and 3 bases, in that order; junction bases with no gene match: 10. The CDR3 runs to 16 residues. Germline CDR1 reads SNHLY; CDR2 reads FYNNEI. The CDR3 DNA follows: TGTGCCAGCAGTGATCAGTGGGACAGCAGTGAAGAGACCCAGTACTTC. Translation: CASSDQWDSSEETQYF.

This clone occurred once. The rearrangement joins TRBV28 to TRBJ2-7, with 13 positions matching TRBD2. This CDR3 spans 16 amino acids. The germline V gene encodes CDR1 MDHEN and CDR2 SYDVKM. The J segment lost 5 bases and the V segment lost 10 bases, leaving 14 bases of the junction unmatched. The CDR3 bases are TGTGCCACCGATACCTGGGGACTAGCGGGAAATCACGAGCAGTACTTC. Protein sequence: CATDTWGLAGNHEQYF.

This clone is a singleton in its sample. The V call is TRBV9, the J call TRBJ1-3, with 7 bases that match TRBD1. Trimming removed 4 bases from V and 0 bases from J; junction bases left unmatched: 10. This CDR3 contains 17 residues. Germline CDR1 is SGDLS and CDR2 is YYNGEE. DNA of the CDR3: TGTGCCAGCAGCCCGGAGCCGGGACAGAGCTCTGGAAACACCATATATTTT. This encodes CASSPEPGQSSGNTIYF.

Only a few counts were recorded for this clone. The chain uses TRBV29-1 and TRBJ2-7; 12 nucleotides match TRBD2. There are 14 residues in the CDR3. V shed 6 bases and J 0 bases; nucleotides not matched to a gene: 3. Germline CDR1 is SQVTM and CDR2 is ANQGSEA. In DNA form, the CDR3 reads TGCAGCGTCATGACTAGCGGGAGCTCCTACGAGCAGTACTTC. This encodes CSVMTSGSSYEQYF.